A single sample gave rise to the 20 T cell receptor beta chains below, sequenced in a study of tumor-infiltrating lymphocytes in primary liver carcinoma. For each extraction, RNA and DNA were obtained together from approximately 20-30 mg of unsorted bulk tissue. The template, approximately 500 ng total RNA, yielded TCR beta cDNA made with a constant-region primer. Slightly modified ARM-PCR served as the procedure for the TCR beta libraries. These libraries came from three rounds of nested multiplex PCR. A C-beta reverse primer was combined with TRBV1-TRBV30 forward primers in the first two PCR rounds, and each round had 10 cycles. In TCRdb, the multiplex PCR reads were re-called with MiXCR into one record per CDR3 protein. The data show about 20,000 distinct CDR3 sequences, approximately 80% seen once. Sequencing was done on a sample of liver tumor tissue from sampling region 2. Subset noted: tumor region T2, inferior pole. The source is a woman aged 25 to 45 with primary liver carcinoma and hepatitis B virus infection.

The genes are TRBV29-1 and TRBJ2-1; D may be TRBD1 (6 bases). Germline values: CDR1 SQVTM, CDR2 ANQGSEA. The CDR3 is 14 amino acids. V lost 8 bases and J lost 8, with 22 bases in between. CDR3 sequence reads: CSRLPGQRVDEQFF. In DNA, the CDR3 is TGCAGCAGATTGCCTGGACAGAGGGTGGATGAGCAGTTCTTC.

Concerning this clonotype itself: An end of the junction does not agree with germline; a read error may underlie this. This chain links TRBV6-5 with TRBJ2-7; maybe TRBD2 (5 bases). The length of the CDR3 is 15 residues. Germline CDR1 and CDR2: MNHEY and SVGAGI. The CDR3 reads CASSHKDCSSYEQYF. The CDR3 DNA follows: TGTGCCAGCAGTCACAAGGACTGCAGCTCCTACGAGCAGTACTTT.

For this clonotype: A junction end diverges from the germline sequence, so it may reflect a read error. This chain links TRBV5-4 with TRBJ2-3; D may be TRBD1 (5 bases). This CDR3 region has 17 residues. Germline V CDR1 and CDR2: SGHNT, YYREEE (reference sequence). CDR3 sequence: CASSIDGHPPPTGTQYF. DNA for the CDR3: TGTGCCAGCAGCATAGACGGACACCCTCCACCCACAGGTACGCAGTATTTC.

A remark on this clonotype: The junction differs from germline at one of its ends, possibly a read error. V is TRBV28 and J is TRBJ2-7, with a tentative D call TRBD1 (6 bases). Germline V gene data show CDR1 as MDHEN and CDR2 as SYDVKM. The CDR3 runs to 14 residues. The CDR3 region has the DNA TGTGCCAGCAGTCAAGGGGGAGATCCCTACGAGCACAACTTC. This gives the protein CASSQGGDPYEHNF.

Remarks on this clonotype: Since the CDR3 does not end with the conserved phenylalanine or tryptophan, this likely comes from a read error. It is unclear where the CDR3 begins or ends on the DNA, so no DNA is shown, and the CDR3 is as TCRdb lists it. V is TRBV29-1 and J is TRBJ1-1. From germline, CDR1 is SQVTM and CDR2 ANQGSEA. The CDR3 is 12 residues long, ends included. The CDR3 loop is CSVEIGSTETFI.

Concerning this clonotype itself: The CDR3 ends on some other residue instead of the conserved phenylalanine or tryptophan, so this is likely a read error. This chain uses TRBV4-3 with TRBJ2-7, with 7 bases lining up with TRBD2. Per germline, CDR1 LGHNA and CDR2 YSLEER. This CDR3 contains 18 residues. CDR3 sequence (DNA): TGCGCCAGCAGTCAAGCTGTGACGGGGGGTCACATTAGCTACCAGCAGTACTTG. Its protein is CASSQAVTGGHISYQQYL.

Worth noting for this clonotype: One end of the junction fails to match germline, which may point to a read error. The CDR3 is CVSLLSGTHGYEEYF. CDR3 coding DNA: TGTGTCAGCCTACTATCCGGTACGCATGGTTACGAGGAGTACTTC. The chain combines TRBV12-3 or TRBV12-4 with TRBJ2-7, with D uncertain. The CDR3 extends over 15 amino acids.

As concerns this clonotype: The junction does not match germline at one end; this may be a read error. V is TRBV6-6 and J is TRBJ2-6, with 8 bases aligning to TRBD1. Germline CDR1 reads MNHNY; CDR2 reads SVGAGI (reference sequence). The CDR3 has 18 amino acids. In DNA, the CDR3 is TGTGCCAGCAGTTACCCGGAGACAGGGGTCCCTGGGGCCAACGTCCCGTCTTTC. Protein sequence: CASSYPETGVPGANVPSF.

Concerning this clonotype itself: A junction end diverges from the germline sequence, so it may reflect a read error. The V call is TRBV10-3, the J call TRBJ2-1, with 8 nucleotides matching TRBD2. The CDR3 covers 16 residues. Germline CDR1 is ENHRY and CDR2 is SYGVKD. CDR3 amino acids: CPIRESSAGAYNEQFF. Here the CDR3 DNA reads TGTCCCATCAGAGAGTCGTCAGCGGGAGCCTACAATGAGCAGTTCTTC.

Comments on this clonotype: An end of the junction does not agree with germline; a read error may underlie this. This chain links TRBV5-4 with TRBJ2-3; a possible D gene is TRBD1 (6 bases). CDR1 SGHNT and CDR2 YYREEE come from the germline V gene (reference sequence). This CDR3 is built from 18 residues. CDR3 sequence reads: CDSSNPAARGSRTDMQYF. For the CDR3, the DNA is TGTGACAGCAGTAACCCGGCGGCTAGAGGGAGTCGGACAGATATGCAGTATTTT.

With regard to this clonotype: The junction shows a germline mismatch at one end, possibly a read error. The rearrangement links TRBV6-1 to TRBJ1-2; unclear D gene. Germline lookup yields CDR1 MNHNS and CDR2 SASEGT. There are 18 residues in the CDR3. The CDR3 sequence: CDSSERFMVLRSNHGHTF. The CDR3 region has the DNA TGTGACAGCAGTGAACGGTTCATGGTCCTTAGATCTAACCATGGCCACACCTTC.

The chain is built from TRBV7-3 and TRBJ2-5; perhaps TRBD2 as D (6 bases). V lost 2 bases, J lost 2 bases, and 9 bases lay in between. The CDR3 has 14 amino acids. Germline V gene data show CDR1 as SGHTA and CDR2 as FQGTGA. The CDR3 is CASSLGEDQETQYF. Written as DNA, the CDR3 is TGTGCCAGCAGCTTAGGGGAGGATCAAGAGACCCAGTACTTC.

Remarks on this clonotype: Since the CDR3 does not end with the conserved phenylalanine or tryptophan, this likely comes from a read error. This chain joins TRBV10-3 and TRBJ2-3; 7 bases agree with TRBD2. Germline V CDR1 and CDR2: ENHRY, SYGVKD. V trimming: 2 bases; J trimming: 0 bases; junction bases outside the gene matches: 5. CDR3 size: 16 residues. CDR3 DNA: TGTGCCATCAGTGAGGGGAGTAGCGGGAGCACAGATACGCAGTATTCT. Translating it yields CAISEGSSGSTDTQYS.

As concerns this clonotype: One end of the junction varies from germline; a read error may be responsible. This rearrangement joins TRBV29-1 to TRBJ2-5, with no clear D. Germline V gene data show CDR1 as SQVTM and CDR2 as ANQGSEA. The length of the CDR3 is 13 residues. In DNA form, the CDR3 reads TGCAGCGTTGAGGAACTTAACGAAGAGGCCCAGTACTTC. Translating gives CSVEELNEEAQYF.

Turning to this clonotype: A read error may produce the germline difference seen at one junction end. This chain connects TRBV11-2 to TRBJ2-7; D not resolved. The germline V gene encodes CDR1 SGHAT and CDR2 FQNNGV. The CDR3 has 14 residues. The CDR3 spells CARSLTDTVYEQYF. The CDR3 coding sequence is TGTGCCAGGAGCTTAACTGACACTGTCTACGAGCAGTACTTC.

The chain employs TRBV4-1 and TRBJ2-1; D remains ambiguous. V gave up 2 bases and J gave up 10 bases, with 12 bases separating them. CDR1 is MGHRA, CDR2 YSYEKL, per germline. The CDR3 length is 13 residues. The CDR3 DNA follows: TGCGCCAGCAGCCAACCCTCTAGAAACGAGCAGTTCTTC. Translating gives CASSQPSRNEQFF.

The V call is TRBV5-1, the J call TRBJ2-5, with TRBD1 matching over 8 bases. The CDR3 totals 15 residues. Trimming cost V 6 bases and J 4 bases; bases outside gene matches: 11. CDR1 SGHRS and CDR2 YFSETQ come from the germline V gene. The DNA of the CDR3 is TGCGCCAGCAACTTCAACGGACAGGGCCGAGAGACCCAGTACTTC. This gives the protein CASNFNGQGRETQYF. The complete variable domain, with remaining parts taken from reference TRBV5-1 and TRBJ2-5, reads KAGVTQTPRYLIKTRGQQVTLSCSPISGHRSVSWYQQTPGQGLQFLFEYFSETQRNKGNFPGRFSGRQFSNSRSEMNVSTLELGDSALYLCASNFNGQGRETQYFGPGTRLLVL.

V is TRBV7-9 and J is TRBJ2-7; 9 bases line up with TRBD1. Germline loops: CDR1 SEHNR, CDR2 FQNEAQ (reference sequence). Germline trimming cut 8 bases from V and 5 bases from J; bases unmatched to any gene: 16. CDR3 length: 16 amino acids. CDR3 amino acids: CASCPKQGARQNEQYF. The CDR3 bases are TGTGCCAGCTGCCCCAAACAGGGGGCCCGTCAGAACGAGCAGTACTTC.

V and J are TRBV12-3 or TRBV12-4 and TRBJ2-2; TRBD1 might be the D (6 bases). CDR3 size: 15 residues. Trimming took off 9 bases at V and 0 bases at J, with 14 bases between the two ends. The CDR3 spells CARRVRDTNTGELFF. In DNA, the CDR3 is TGTGCCAGACGGGTGAGGGACACGAACACCGGGGAGCTGTTTTTT.

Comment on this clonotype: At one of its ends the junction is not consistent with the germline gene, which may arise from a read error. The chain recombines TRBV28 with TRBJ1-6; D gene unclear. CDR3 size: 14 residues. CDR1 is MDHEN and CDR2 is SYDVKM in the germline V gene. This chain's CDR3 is CASNGLSGGSPLHF. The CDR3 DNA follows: TGTGCCAGCAATGGACTATCCGGAGGTTCACCACTCCACTTT.